This T cell receptor (beta chain) was observed in a study of technical replicates of blood from several donors. Clones were read by immunoSEQ multiplex PCR, and TCRdb kept only the in-frame ones, dropping some. The data show about 44,000 clones, about 96% seen once. The length of the CDR3 is 11 residues. Trimming removed 4 bases from V and 5 bases from J, with 6 bases in between. The germline CDR1 and CDR2 sequences are SEHNR and FQNEAQ (reference sequence). J is TRBJ2-7 and V is TRBV7-9; D unresolved. This clonotype was sampled from a human donor in good health. The sequenced sample was T cells isolated from PBMCs. The CDR3 here is CASSYEDEQYF. DNA for the CDR3: TGTGCCAGCAGCTACGAGGACGAGCAGTACTTC.